These 20 T cell receptor beta chains originate from one sample sequenced in a study of blood T cell repertoires in COVID-19. Here immunoSEQ multiplex PCR was the method, and the copy in TCRdb shows in-frame clones only, minus some. The sample includes approximately 200,000 clones, about 81% of them seen just once. Source material: peripheral blood. The receptors were sampled from an elderly woman with COVID-19, enrolled during active disease.

The rearrangement joins TRBV21-1 to TRBJ2-1; whether TRBD2, the table's D call, matches the DNA was not checked. TRBV21-1 is described as a pseudogene. The CDR3 consists of 20 residues. CDR3 DNA sequence: TGTGCCAGCAGCATTTCCCGGCTAGCGGGGGGCGAGACCACCTACAATGAGCAGTTCTTC. This codes for CASSISRLAGGETTYNEQFF.

A few counts support this clone. V is TRBV12-3 or TRBV12-4 and J is TRBJ1-2; 9 nucleotides line up with TRBD1. The CDR3 loop spans 12 amino acids. The ends lost 9 bases at V and 4 bases at J; junction bases unmatched: 3. Here the CDR3 reads CARGTGSYGYTF. The CDR3 DNA is TGTGCCAGGGGGACAGGGTCCTATGGCTACACCTTC.

This clone was picked up one time. This sequence joins TRBV18 and TRBJ2-7, with 7 bases identical to TRBD1. This CDR3 has 13 amino acids. V lost 9 bases to trimming and J lost 1 base; unmatched junction nucleotides: 6. Germline CDR1 and CDR2: KGHSH and LQKENI. The CDR3 nucleotides are TGTGCCAGTTGGGACAGTAGATCCTACGAGCAGTACTTC. Encoded protein: CASWDSRSYEQYF.

The chain couples TRBV29-1 to TRBJ2-3, with D possibly matching TRBD2 (7 bases). This CDR3 region has 14 residues. Trimming removed 6 bases from V and 0 bases from J, with 13 bases in between. Germline CDR1 is SQVTM and CDR2 is ANQGSEA. The CDR3 coding sequence is TGCAGCGTGGGGGGGCGGACTAGCACAGATACGCAGTATTTT. Protein product: CSVGGRTSTDTQYF.

The genes are TRBV6-5 and TRBJ1-6, with 7 bases lining up with TRBD1. This CDR3 contains 14 residues. Germline V gene data show CDR1 as MNHEY and CDR2 as SVGAGI. The J segment lost 6 bases and the V segment lost 7 bases, leaving 6 bases of the junction unmatched. CDR3 nucleotides: TGTGCCAGCACCGTACAGGGGACTAATTCACCCCTCCACTTT. Protein product: CASTVQGTNSPLHF.

V and J are TRBV5-6 and TRBJ2-5, with TRBD2 as a possible D gene (6 bases). The CDR3 runs 15 residues. V lost 6 bases and J 2 bases, leaving 17 bases between the germline ends. Germline V gene lookup returns CDR1 SGHDT and CDR2 YYEEEE. The CDR3 nucleotides are TGTGCCAGCACCGTGGGGGTAGCGGCACAAGAGACCCAGTACTTC. Its translation is CASTVGVAAQETQYF. Full variable domain (outside the CDR3, taken from reference TRBV5-6 and TRBJ2-5): DAGVTQSPTHLIKTRGQQVTLRCSPKSGHDTVSWYQQALGQGPQFIFQYYEEEERQRGNFPDRFSGHQFPNYSSELNVNALLLGDSALYLCASTVGVAAQETQYFGPGTRLLVL.

The rearrangement joins TRBV28 to TRBJ2-7, with a tentative D call TRBD2 (6 bases). The CDR3 is 16 amino acids. Trimming removed 4 bases from V and 3 bases from J, with 19 bases in between. Germline-derived CDR1 and CDR2 are MDHEN and SYDVKM. CDR3 in amino acids: CASSSAGSPLFYEQYF. For the CDR3, the DNA is TGTGCCAGCAGTTCCGCGGGGTCCCCCCTCTTCTACGAGCAGTACTTC. The variable domain in full, completed from reference TRBV28 and TRBJ2-7, reads DVKVTQSSRYLVKRTGEKVFLECVQDMDHENMFWYRQDPGLGLRLIYFSYDVKMKEKGDIPEGYSVSREKKERFSLILESASTNQTSMYLCASSSAGSPLFYEQYFGPGTRLTVT.

Concerning this clone itself: Within the sample, other DNA sequences also encode this same CDR3. The CDR3 DNA follows: TGCGCCAGCAGTTCGGGACAGGGGGATTCACCCCTCCACTTT. Protein product: CASSSGQGDSPLHF. V gene TRBV5-1 combines with J gene TRBJ1-6; 11 bases map to TRBD1. V lost 5 bases and J lost 8; bases outside the gene matches: 3. In germline, CDR1 is SGHRS, CDR2 YFSETQ. The CDR3 spans 14 residues.

This clone has a handful of counts. The V call is TRBV2, the J call TRBJ2-2, with 10 bases that match TRBD2. There are 15 residues in the CDR3. CDR1 and CDR2 (germline): SNHLY, FYNNEI. After removal of 4 bases from V and 6 bases from J, the junction contained 5 bases not matched to a gene. The CDR3 region is CASSGLAGESGELFF. Here the CDR3 DNA reads TGTGCCAGCAGTGGGCTAGCGGGAGAATCCGGGGAGCTGTTTTTT.

This clone was detected only a few times. V gene TRBV19 combines with J gene TRBJ1-1; possibly TRBD1 for D (6 bases). Germline values: CDR1 LNHDA, CDR2 SQIVND (reference sequence). The V and J ends lost 4 bases and 1 base respectively, with 13 bases between them. The CDR3 has 15 amino acids. The CDR3 sequence is CASSRGQGSNTEAFF. The CDR3 coding sequence is TGTGCCAGTAGTAGGGGGCAGGGGTCGAACACTGAAGCTTTCTTT.

The V and J genes are TRBV6-1 and TRBJ1-2, with a tentative D call TRBD1 (6 bases). The CDR3 totals 13 residues. Germline CDR1 MNHNS, CDR2 SASEGT. The germline V and J ends were trimmed by 1 base and 8 bases, with 11 bases remaining between them. This CDR3 is CASSEGYRDGYTF. For the CDR3, the DNA is TGTGCCAGCAGTGAAGGGTACAGGGACGGCTACACCTTC.

This clone was observed once. The chain is built from TRBV5-1 and TRBJ2-1, with a tentative D call TRBD2 (6 bases). With 0 bases removed from V and 4 bases from J, the gap between germline ends came to 11 bases. The CDR3 length is 15 residues. Germline values: CDR1 SGHRS, CDR2 YFSETQ. The CDR3: CASSLVGGSYNEQFF. The CDR3 DNA reads TGCGCCAGCAGCTTGGTTGGAGGGTCTTACAATGAGCAGTTCTTC. The complete variable domain, with remaining parts taken from reference TRBV5-1 and TRBJ2-1, reads KAGVTQTPRYLIKTRGQQVTLSCSPISGHRSVSWYQQTPGQGLQFLFEYFSETQRNKGNFPGRFSGRQFSNSRSEMNVSTLELGDSALYLCASSLVGGSYNEQFFGPGTRLTVL.

The chain carries TRBV28 and TRBJ2-7; 9 bases are shared with TRBD2. Germline-derived CDR1 and CDR2 are MDHEN and SYDVKM. The V gene end was trimmed by 3 bases and the J gene end by 4 bases; junction bases not matched to a gene: 7. This CDR3 spans 15 amino acids. The CDR3 DNA reads TGTGCCAGCAGTTTTGGGACAGCGGGGGGTTACGAGCAGTACTTC. Translated: CASSFGTAGGYEQYF.

DNA of the CDR3: TGCGCCAGCAGCTTGCATGGGGGGGCCTACGAGCAGTACTTC. This encodes CASSLHGGAYEQYF. The chain has TRBV5-1 and TRBJ2-7, with 7 bases aligning to TRBD2. Germline V gene data show CDR1 as SGHRS and CDR2 as YFSETQ. The CDR3 extends over 14 amino acids. The J segment lost 2 bases and the V segment lost 1 base, leaving 3 bases of the junction unmatched.

This chain uses TRBV6-5 with TRBJ2-7; D is ambiguous. This CDR3 is built from 13 residues. The germline V and J ends were trimmed by 0 bases and 3 bases, with 6 bases remaining between them. The V gene's germline CDR1 is MNHEY and CDR2 SVGAGI. The CDR3 DNA reads as TGTGCCAGCAGTTACTCCGCGTACTACGAGCAGTACTTC. This translates into CASSYSAYYEQYF.

This chain uses TRBV24-1 with TRBJ2-3, with 8 positions matching TRBD1. Germline CDR1 reads KGHDR; CDR2 reads SFDVKD. This CDR3 has 18 amino acids. V lost 0 bases to trimming and J lost 1 base; unmatched junction nucleotides: 8. The CDR3 is CATSDLGVPGQGTDTQYF. CDR3 sequence (DNA): TGTGCCACCAGTGATTTGGGTGTCCCGGGACAGGGCACAGATACGCAGTATTTT.

The V gene is TRBV28, the J gene TRBJ1-2; 7 nucleotides line up with TRBD1. The germline gives CDR1 MDHEN, CDR2 SYDVKM. V shed 6 bases, J shed 3 bases, and the junction held 1 base outside the gene matches. The CDR3 sequence is 12 residues long. CDR3 protein: CASRGQYYGYTF. In nucleotides, the CDR3 is TGTGCCAGCAGGGGACAGTACTATGGCTACACCTTC.

The V gene is TRBV30, the J gene TRBJ2-1; 9 bases map to TRBD1. With V trimmed by 2 bases and J by 8 bases, 10 bases remained unmatched. The V gene's germline CDR1 is GTSNPN and CDR2 SVGIG (reference sequence). CDR3 length equals 15 residues. The CDR3 sequence is CAWSTRDRVNDEQFF. In DNA form, the CDR3 reads TGTGCCTGGAGTACCCGGGACAGGGTGAATGATGAGCAGTTCTTC.

This sequence joins TRBV7-2 and TRBJ1-3, with D hard to call. This CDR3 spans 14 amino acids. Germline V lookup: CDR1 SGHTA, CDR2 FQGNSA. Trimming left V 1 base short and J 1 base short, with 5 bases between. The CDR3 sequence is CASSLVISGNTIYF. The CDR3 nucleotides are TGTGCCAGCAGCTTAGTAATATCTGGAAACACCATATATTTT. Filled out from reference TRBV7-2 and TRBJ1-3, the complete variable domain reads GAGVSQSPSNKVTEKGKDVELRCDPISGHTALYWYRQSLGQGLEFLIYFQGNSAPDKSGLPSDRFSAERTGGSVSTLTIQRTQQEDSAVYLCASSLVISGNTIYFGEGSWLTVV.

The table lists this clone with a few counts. V is TRBV11-2 and J is TRBJ2-5; D unclear. The germline V gene encodes CDR1 SGHAT and CDR2 FQNNGV. V dropped 3 bases and J dropped 5 bases, with 10 bases sitting between them. This CDR3 comprises 13 residues. The CDR3, as DNA: TGTGCCAGCAGCTTCTCCCATCGGGAGACCCAGTACTTC. Amino acid sequence: CASSFSHRETQYF.